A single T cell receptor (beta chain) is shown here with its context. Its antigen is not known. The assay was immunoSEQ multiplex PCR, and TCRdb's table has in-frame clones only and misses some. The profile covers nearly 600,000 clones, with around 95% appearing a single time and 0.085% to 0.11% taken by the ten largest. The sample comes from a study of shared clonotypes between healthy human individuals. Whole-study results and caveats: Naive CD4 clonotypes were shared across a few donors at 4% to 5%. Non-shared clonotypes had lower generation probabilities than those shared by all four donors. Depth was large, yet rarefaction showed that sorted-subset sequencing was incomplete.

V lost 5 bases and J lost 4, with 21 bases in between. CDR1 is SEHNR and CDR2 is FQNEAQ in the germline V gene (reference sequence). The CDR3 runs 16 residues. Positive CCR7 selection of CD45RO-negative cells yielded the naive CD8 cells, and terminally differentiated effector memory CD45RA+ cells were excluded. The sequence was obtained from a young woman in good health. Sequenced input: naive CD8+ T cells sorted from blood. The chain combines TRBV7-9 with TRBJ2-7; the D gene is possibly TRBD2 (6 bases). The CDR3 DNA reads TGTGCCAGCAGCCCCCAATATGGGAGGTCGGCTTACGAGCAGTACTTC. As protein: CASSPQYGRSAYEQYF.